The rows below give T cell receptor beta chains drawn from one sample of a study of blood T cell repertoires in COVID-19. Profiling relied on immunoSEQ multiplex PCR, and the TCRdb table lists in-frame clones only, not all of them. Of 300,000 to 400,000 clones in the sample, around nine tenths were seen once. Sequenced: peripheral blood. Every receptor here comes from a woman in her seventies with COVID-19, enrolled during active disease. Both conserved end residues are part of each CDR3. The D gene is left open where the match is weak. Not every row has a clone size; where given, it reads once, few, many or a size class.

D	V	J	size	CDR3	DNA
TRBD1	TRBV6-1	TRBJ1-2	.	CASSEYGQGHYGYTF	TGTGCCAGCAGTGAATACGGACAGGGACATTATGGCTACACCTTC
.	TRBV4-3	TRBJ1-1	.	CASSQDYTGITEAFF	TGCGCCAGCAGCCAAGATTACACGGGGATTACTGAAGCTTTCTTT
.	TRBV5-1	TRBJ1-4	once	CASSFLGGKLFF	TGCGCCAGCAGCTTCCTCGGAGGGAAACTGTTTTTT
.	TRBV30	TRBJ1-2	.	CAWSVTGIYGYTF	TGTGCCTGGAGTGTAACAGGAATCTATGGCTACACCTTC
TRBD1	TRBV5-1	TRBJ1-1	.	CASSLATGVSYTEAFF	TGCGCCAGCAGCTTGGCAACAGGGGTTTCCTACACTGAAGCTTTCTTT
.	TRBV4-2	TRBJ1-5	.	CASSQDLQTHQPQHF	TGTGCCAGCAGCCAAGATTTACAGACCCATCAGCCCCAGCATTTT
TRBD1	TRBV5-4	TRBJ1-2	.	CASSLGDRLYGYTF	TGTGCCAGCAGCTTGGGGGACAGACTCTATGGCTACACCTTC
.	TRBV4-1	TRBJ1-1	.	CASSQDITGSVRAFF	TGCGCCAGCAGCCAAGATATTACGGGGTCAGTAAGAGCTTTCTTT
.	TRBV11-2	TRBJ2-7	.	CASSQRDTFYEQYF	TGTGCCAGCAGCCAACGGGACACCTTCTACGAGCAGTACTTC
TRBD1	TRBV19	TRBJ2-5	.	CASRGDRNQETQYF	TGTGCCAGTAGAGGGGACAGAAACCAAGAGACCCAGTACTTC
.	TRBV4-2	TRBJ2-2	.	CASRAGAAGELFF	TGTGCCAGCCGGGCAGGGGCGGCCGGGGAGCTGTTTTTT
TRBD2	TRBV7-3	TRBJ2-3	.	CASSLAGGSSDTQYF	TGTGCCAGCAGCTTAGCGGGGGGGTCCTCAGATACGCAGTATTTT
TRBD1	TRBV29-1	TRBJ2-1	.	CSAGTAYNEQFF	TGCAGCGCCGGGACAGCGTACAATGAGCAGTTCTTC
.	TRBV28	TRBJ1-4	.	CASSFRVGSRGNEKLFF	TGTGCCAGCAGTTTTAGGGTCGGGTCTCGGGGAAATGAAAAACTGTTTTTT
TRBD2	TRBV15	TRBJ2-3	.	CATSRRHLGAGGDTQYF	TGTGCCACCAGCAGGAGGCACTTAGGGGCGGGGGGAGATACGCAGTATTTT
TRBD1	TRBV11-3	TRBJ2-3	.	CASSPSPWTGNSDTQYF	TGTGCCAGCAGCCCAAGCCCCTGGACAGGGAATTCAGATACGCAGTATTTT
TRBD1	TRBV7-2	TRBJ1-1	.	CASSPPGGSNTEAFF	TGTGCCAGCAGCCCCCCAGGGGGCTCAAACACTGAAGCTTTCTTT
.	TRBV5-1	TRBJ2-7	.	CASSWTGGESYEQYF	TGCGCCAGCAGCTGGACTGGCGGGGAATCCTACGAGCAGTACTTC
.	TRBV29-1	TRBJ1-2	.	CSVGLVYGYTF	TGCAGCGTCGGTTTGGTTTATGGCTACACCTTC
.	TRBV11-2	TRBJ2-3	.	CASSLVGGASTDTQYF	TGTGCCAGCAGCCTGGTTGGGGGGGCCAGCACAGATACGCAGTATTTT
TRBD1	TRBV7-2	TRBJ1-1	.	CASSPWTGGSEAFF	TGTGCCAGCAGTCCCTGGACAGGGGGCAGTGAAGCTTTCTTT
.	TRBV29-1	TRBJ1-1	few	CSVVRPFTEAFF	TGCAGCGTTGTCAGGCCGTTCACTGAAGCTTTCTTT
.	TRBV6-5	TRBJ1-2	.	CASRPGTSPNYGYTF	TGTGCCAGCAGGCCCGGGACATCCCCTAACTATGGCTACACCTTC
.	TRBV7-9	TRBJ1-4	.	CASSSYRTNEKLFF	TGTGCCAGCAGCTCGTATAGAACTAATGAAAAACTGTTTTTT
.	TRBV7-3	TRBJ2-2	.	CASSLRGPGELFF	TGTGCCAGCAGCTTAAGAGGTCCCGGGGAGCTGTTTTTT
.	TRBV6-6	TRBJ1-3	.	CASSSGNSGNTIYF	TGTGCCAGCAGTTCCGGGAACTCTGGAAACACCATATATTTT
TRBD1	TRBV30	TRBJ1-2	.	CAWSRLPGQGLYYGYTF	TGTGCCTGGAGCCGATTACCGGGACAGGGGCTTTACTATGGCTACACCTTC
TRBD2	TRBV19	TRBJ2-3	.	CASSVGLAGFPSTDTQYF	TGTGCCAGTAGTGTGGGACTAGCGGGGTTCCCTAGCACAGATACGCAGTATTTT
TRBD1	TRBV27	TRBJ2-7	.	CASSLSARTGGSYEQYF	TGTGCCAGCAGTTTATCGGCACGGACAGGGGGCTCGTACGAGCAGTACTTC
.	TRBV6-5	TRBJ2-2	.	CASTWGGTGELFF	TGTGCCAGCACTTGGGGCGGCACCGGGGAGCTGTTTTTT
TRBD1	TRBV2	TRBJ1-6	few	CASKSRQGDNSPLHF	TGTGCCAGCAAGTCGCGACAGGGAGATAATTCACCCCTCCACTTT
.	TRBV6-5	TRBJ1-5	.	CASSYSRDQPQHF	TGTGCCAGCAGTTACTCGAGGGATCAGCCCCAGCATTTT
.	TRBV14	TRBJ1-3	.	CASSRGGLTDAGNTIYF	TGTGCCAGCAGCCGGGGGGGACTGACAGATGCTGGAAACACCATATATTTT
TRBD2	TRBV7-2	TRBJ2-5	.	CASSFNAGGQETQYF	TGTGCCAGCAGCTTTAACGCGGGGGGGCAAGAGACCCAGTACTTC
.	TRBV5-6	TRBJ1-2	once	CASSLALANYGYTF	TGTGCCAGCAGCTTGGCGTTAGCTAACTATGGCTACACCTTC
.	TRBV4-1	TRBJ1-1	.	CASSQQVGGRVTEAFF	TGCGCCAGCAGCCAACAAGTGGGGGGGAGGGTCACTGAAGCTTTCTTT
.	TRBV2	TRBJ2-7	.	CASSEGQDYEQYF	TGTGCCAGCAGTGAAGGGCAGGACTACGAGCAGTACTTC
TRBD1	TRBV5-1	TRBJ2-1	.	CASSLGDRADNEQFF	TGCGCCAGCAGCTTGGGGGACAGGGCGGACAATGAGCAGTTCTTC
.	TRBV28	TRBJ2-7	.	CASSLWAASDHEQYF	TGTGCCAGCAGTTTATGGGCGGCCAGCGATCACGAGCAGTACTTC
TRBD2	TRBV10-3	TRBJ2-5	.	CAIGRGFQETQYF	TGTGCCATCGGGAGGGGCTTCCAAGAGACCCAGTACTTC
.	TRBV6-5	TRBJ1-1	once	CASSRGGMNTEAFF	TGTGCCAGTTCCAGGGGTGGTATGAACACTGAAGCTTTCTTT
.	TRBV7-9	TRBJ1-4	.	CASSRRETNEKLFF	TGTGCCAGCAGCCGGAGGGAGACTAATGAAAAACTGTTTTTT
.	TRBV19	TRBJ1-6	few	CASSEGRTEGSYNSPLHF	TGTGCCAGTAGTGAGGGGCGGACGGAGGGATCCTATAATTCACCCCTCCACTTT
.	TRBV2	TRBJ2-7	few	CASSGDRNTYEQYF	TGTGCCAGCAGTGGCGACAGGAATACCTACGAGCAGTACTTC
.	TRBV7-3	TRBJ2-2	few	CASSLSLSNTGELFF	TGTGCCAGCAGCTTAAGCCTATCGAACACCGGGGAGCTGTTTTTT
TRBD1	TRBV9	TRBJ1-1	.	CASSPTGTGAVEAFF	TGTGCCAGCAGCCCGACCGGGACAGGGGCCGTTGAAGCTTTCTTT
TRBD1	TRBV7-9	TRBJ1-2	.	CASSFPDRDYGYTF	TGTGCCAGCAGCTTCCCGGACAGGGACTATGGCTACACCTTC
TRBD2	TRBV7-2	TRBJ2-5	few	CASSLWEGETQYF	TGTGCCAGCAGCTTGTGGGAGGGGGAGACCCAGTACTTC
TRBD1	TRBV12-5	TRBJ2-2	once	CASGSGQGGSGELFF	TGTGCTAGTGGTTCGGGACAGGGGGGGAGCGGGGAGCTGTTTTTT
TRBD1	TRBV19	TRBJ1-1	once	CASSIPGQGAHTEAFF	TGTGCCAGTAGTATACCGGGACAGGGGGCACACACTGAAGCTTTCTTT
.	TRBV10-1	TRBJ2-7	.	CASSDHLLSYEQYF	TGCGCCAGCAGTGACCACTTGCTATCCTACGAGCAGTACTTC
.	TRBV5-1	TRBJ2-7	.	CASSLSLTGDDEQYF	TGCGCCAGCAGCTTATCGCTCACCGGGGATGACGAGCAGTACTTC
.	TRBV28	TRBJ1-2	.	CASFGQGSLGDTF	.
.	TRBV4-3	TRBJ2-2	.	CASSLVYNTGELFF	TGCGCCAGCAGCCTCGTTTATAACACCGGGGAGCTGTTTTTT